One and the same sample provided the 6 T cell receptor beta chains below, sequenced in a study of human CD8 memory T cell subsets. UMI-labeled 5' RACE yielded the TCR beta libraries. TCRdb reworked the 5' RACE reads into one entry per CDR3 protein, no DNA. This sample's table has 5,000 to 6,000 distinct CDR3 sequences. Sequencing input: CD8+ effector memory T cells (TEM) sorted from PBMCs. Noted subset: effector memory CD8 T cells, CCR7- CD45RO+ CD95+. These receptors were taken from a human donor in good health.

V is TRBV5-5 and J is TRBJ2-5; TCRdb lists TRBD1, though no DNA is available to test this call. The CDR3 sequence is 18 residues long. Germline loops: CDR1 SGHKS, CDR2 YYEKEE (reference sequence). The CDR3 spells CASSLPPGHRPDKETQYF.

This rearrangement joins TRBV2 to TRBJ1-6. Germline V lookup: CDR1 SNHLY, CDR2 FYNNEI. This CDR3 is 13 amino acids long. CDR3 region: CASSGPMGSPLHF.

The V and J genes are TRBV11-3 and TRBJ2-7; TCRdb's D call of TRBD2 is untestable without DNA. The CDR3 length is 14 residues. Per germline, CDR1 SGHNT and CDR2 YENEEA. CDR3: CASSLAGTKYEQYF.

The gene calls are TRBV2 and TRBJ2-1; no DNA is available, so the TRBD2 call from TCRdb remains unchecked. CDR1 SNHLY and CDR2 FYNNEI come from the germline V gene. There are 16 residues in the CDR3. CDR3 protein: CASSVSPSGIYNEQFF.

The chain employs TRBV9 and TRBJ2-3; the D call of TRBD1 rests on TCRdb alone, since no DNA is present to check it. Per the germline V gene, CDR1 is SGDLS and CDR2 is YYNGEE. The CDR3 consists of 15 residues. The CDR3 here is CASSGRQGVTDTQYF. Using reference TRBV9 and TRBJ2-3 for the parts outside the CDR3, the full variable domain is DSGVTQTPKHLITATGQRVTLRCSPRSGDLSVYWYQQSLDQGLQFLIQYYNGEERAKGNILERFSAQQFPDLHSELNLSSLELGDSALYFCASSGRQGVTDTQYFGPGTRLTVL.

The CDR3 region is CASSFTGAGGETQYF. The rearrangement links TRBV11-2 to TRBJ2-5; TCRdb's D call, TRBD2, is unchecked because there is no DNA. Per the germline V gene, CDR1 is SGHAT and CDR2 is FQNNGV. The CDR3 is made up of 15 amino acids. Full variable domain (outside the CDR3, taken from reference TRBV11-2 and TRBJ2-5): EAGVAQSPRYKIIEKRQSVAFWCNPISGHATLYWYQQILGQGPKLLIQFQNNGVVDDSQLPKDRFSAERLKGVDSTLKIQPAKLEDSAVYLCASSFTGAGGETQYFGPGTRLLVL.